This passage covers 25 T cell receptor beta chains from one sample sequenced in a study of blood T cell repertoires in COVID-19. TCRdb's table, derived via immunoSEQ multiplex PCR, lists solely in-frame clones and lacks some. In the table there are roughly 190,000 clones, 70% to 80% of which are singletons. Sequencing was performed on peripheral blood. The receptors originated from a woman in her fifties or sixties with active or convalescent COVID-19.

This chain uses TRBV5-1 with TRBJ1-2, with D uncertain. The CDR3 totals 16 residues. In germline, CDR1 is SGHRS, CDR2 YFSETQ. Trimming removed 1 base from V and 6 bases from J, with 19 bases in between. Here the CDR3 DNA reads TGCGCCAGCAGCTTGTCCATGGGAGCTCCCGGGGATGGCTACACCTTC. It codes for CASSLSMGAPGDGYTF.

The genes are TRBV28 and TRBJ1-4, with D unresolved. The CDR3 runs to 15 residues. CDR1 is MDHEN, CDR2 SYDVKM, per germline. The germline V and J ends were trimmed by 2 bases and 2 bases, with 9 bases remaining between them. DNA of the CDR3: TGTGCCAGCAGTTTAACACCGCTCACTAATGAAAAACTGTTTTTT. As protein: CASSLTPLTNEKLFF.

This clone was seen a handful of times. This CDR3 is CASSPTKAGVGYEQYF. The CDR3 nucleotides read TGTGCCAGCAGCCCTACAAAGGCGGGAGTGGGGTATGAGCAGTACTTC. The chain uses TRBV14 and TRBJ2-7, with TRBD2 matching 7 bases. CDR3 length: 16 residues. The V gene's germline CDR1 is SGHDN and CDR2 FVKESK. The J segment lost 7 bases and the V segment lost 4 bases, leaving 16 bases of the junction unmatched. Based on the CDR3 plus reference TRBV14 and TRBJ2-7, the full variable domain is EAGVTQFPSHSVIEKGQTVTLRCDPISGHDNLYWYRRVMGKEIKFLLHFVKESKQDESGMPNNRFLAERTGGTYSTLKVQPAELEDSGVYFCASSPTKAGVGYEQYFGPGTRLTVT.

This rearrangement joins TRBV10-1 to TRBJ2-2; D may be TRBD1 (6 bases). The CDR3 length is 16 residues. CDR1 and CDR2 (germline): WNHNN, SYGVQD (reference sequence). Trimming left V 2 bases short and J 1 base short, with 11 bases between. CDR3 region: CASSEARGQNTGELFF. CDR3 nucleotides: TGCGCCAGCAGTGAGGCTAGGGGACAGAACACCGGGGAGCTGTTTTTT.

This sequence joins TRBV5-1 and TRBJ1-1; D gene ambiguous. From germline, CDR1 is SGHRS and CDR2 YFSETQ. The V and J ends lost 0 bases and 1 base respectively, with 10 bases between them. There are 15 residues in the CDR3. The CDR3 region is CASSLDGSGNTEAFF. CDR3 nucleotides: TGCGCCAGCAGCTTGGATGGGTCAGGGAACACTGAAGCTTTCTTT.

The rearrangement joins TRBV7-6 to TRBJ1-5; 10 nucleotides align to TRBD1. The CDR3 is made up of 17 amino acids. Trimming cost V 3 bases and J 2 bases; bases outside gene matches: 7. The germline V gene has CDR1 SGHVS and CDR2 FNYEAQ. In DNA, the CDR3 is TGTGCCAGCAGCTTTGATATAGGACAGGGGGGCAATCAGCCCCAGCATTTT. It translates to CASSFDIGQGGNQPQHF.

This chain's CDR3 is CASSEAPGARSTDTQYF. As DNA, the CDR3 is TGTGCCAGCAGTGAAGCCCCAGGGGCACGGAGCACAGATACGCAGTATTTT. This chain joins TRBV6-1 and TRBJ2-3; D perhaps matches TRBD1 (6 bases). CDR1 is MNHNS and CDR2 is SASEGT in the germline V gene. CDR3 length: 17 residues. Trimming pared 0 bases from V and 0 bases from J, leaving 13 bases between.

The chain joins TRBV21-1 to TRBJ1-1; the table assigns TRBD1, which was not confirmed against the DNA. TRBV21-1 is termed a pseudogene. The CDR3 runs to 13 residues. The CDR3 bases are TGTGCCAGCAGTAATCAGGCGAACACTGAAGCTTTCTTT. It is translated as CASSNQANTEAFF.

V and J are TRBV15 and TRBJ1-1; no reliable D call. V lost 3 bases, J lost 4 bases, and 12 bases lay in between. The length of the CDR3 is 14 residues. Germline CDR1 reads LNHNV; CDR2 reads YYDKDF (reference sequence). The CDR3 bases are TGTGCCACCAGCAGCGTTACAGCGGGCACTGAAGCTTTCTTT. This sequence encodes CATSSVTAGTEAFF.

CDR3 sequence (DNA): TGTGCCAGCAGCGGAGGGACTAGCGTCTACAATGAGCAGTTCTTC. It encodes CASSGGTSVYNEQFF. The chain combines TRBV9 with TRBJ2-1; 10 bases match TRBD2. The CDR3 length is 15 residues. Germline V gene lookup returns CDR1 SGDLS and CDR2 YYNGEE. V trimming: 3 bases; J trimming: 3 bases; junction bases outside the gene matches: 3.

The chain is built from TRBV18 and TRBJ1-1, with unresolved D. V lost 0 bases, J lost 4 bases, and 12 bases lay in between. Germline-derived CDR1 and CDR2 are KGHSH and LQKENI. The CDR3 has 15 amino acids. The CDR3 bases are TGTGCCAGCTCACCACCCGCCGGGTTGGCCACTGAAGCTTTCTTT. Its protein is CASSPPAGLATEAFF.

This clone was counted a few times. This chain joins TRBV10-3 and TRBJ2-3; 15 nucleotides line up with TRBD2. CDR1 and CDR2 (germline): ENHRY, SYGVKD. The CDR3 loop spans 16 amino acids. With V trimmed by 3 bases and J by 8 bases, 6 bases remained unmatched. The CDR3: CAISEEGLAGGGTQYF. The CDR3 nucleotides read TGTGCCATCAGTGAAGAGGGACTAGCGGGAGGTGGTACGCAGTATTTT.

The rearrangement links TRBV27 to TRBJ2-1; TRBD2 aligns across 10 bases. The CDR3 runs to 12 residues. The germline CDR1 and CDR2 sequences are MNHEY and SMNVEV (reference sequence). Trimming removed 6 bases from V and 10 bases from J; junction bases left unmatched: 3. This CDR3 is CASREREGEQFF. As DNA, the CDR3 is TGTGCCAGCAGGGAGCGGGAGGGGGAGCAGTTCTTC.

The gene calls are TRBV6-1 and TRBJ2-7; 10 nucleotides line up with TRBD2. Germline V gene sequence: CDR1 MNHNS, CDR2 SASEGT. The CDR3 spans 16 residues. The trim removed 2 bases at V and 2 bases at J, leaving 6 bases unmatched. The CDR3: CASSELRGLATYEQYF. The CDR3 DNA follows: TGTGCCAGCAGTGAACTCCGGGGACTAGCGACCTACGAGCAGTACTTC.

This clone was recorded a few times. This chain links TRBV7-8 with TRBJ1-5; the match to TRBD1 covers 10 bases. Trimming took 1 base from V and 0 from J; bases not matched to a gene: 3. Per the germline V gene, CDR1 is SGHVS and CDR2 is FQNEAQ. The CDR3 totals 17 residues. As DNA, the CDR3 is TGTGCCAGCAGCTTAGGTCGGACAGGGGGTAGCAATCAGCCCCAGCATTTT. It is translated as CASSLGRTGGSNQPQHF.

The chain joins TRBV9 to TRBJ1-4; 8 nucleotides match TRBD1. Germline CDR1 reads SGDLS; CDR2 reads YYNGEE. Trimming removed 4 bases from V and 7 bases from J; junction bases left unmatched: 12. The CDR3 sequence is 16 residues long. CDR3 sequence reads: CASSLNSGQAGEKLFF. In DNA, the CDR3 is TGTGCCAGCAGCCTAAACTCGGGACAGGCAGGTGAAAAACTGTTTTTT.

The chain links TRBV12-5 to TRBJ2-1; D not resolved. The length of the CDR3 is 14 residues. Germline V gives CDR1 LGHNT, CDR2 FRNRAP. V was trimmed by 3 bases and J by 7 bases, leaving 13 bases between them. In nucleotides, the CDR3 is TGTGCTAGTGGTTTCGGCAGGATAGAGAATGAGCAGTTCTTC. Protein sequence: CASGFGRIENEQFF.

The chain employs TRBV7-9 and TRBJ1-3; the D is unclear. The CDR3 sequence is 15 residues long. The germline gives CDR1 SEHNR, CDR2 FQNEAQ (reference sequence). V gave up 3 bases and J gave up 0 bases, with 9 bases separating them. The DNA of the CDR3 is TGTGCCAGCAGCTTCGAGGGAACCTCTGGAAACACCATATATTTT. It specifies CASSFEGTSGNTIYF.

This rearrangement joins TRBV27 to TRBJ1-4; no firm D call. Trimming left V 3 bases short and J 14 bases short, with 19 bases between. This CDR3 is 14 amino acids long. Germline V gene data show CDR1 as MNHEY and CDR2 as SMNVEV (reference sequence). The CDR3, as DNA: TGTGCCAGCAGTTTCTCTCCCCTTTTTAATCGTCTGTTTTTT. Protein sequence: CASSFSPLFNRLFF.

This clone was detected ten times or more. The chain carries TRBV15 and TRBJ2-7, with TRBD1 identical over 7 bases. With 2 bases clipped from V and 2 bases from J, the junction kept 9 bases outside the gene matches. CDR3 size: 16 residues. Germline lookup yields CDR1 LNHNV and CDR2 YYDKDF (reference sequence). CDR3 DNA: TGTGCCACCAGCAGACTACGGACAGGTTCTGCCTACGAGCAGTACTTC. It specifies CATSRLRTGSAYEQYF.

The chain employs TRBV19 and TRBJ1-6; D unresolved. V was clipped by 3 bases and J by 7 bases, with 10 bases between them. This CDR3 is 14 amino acids long. Germline-derived CDR1 and CDR2 are LNHDA and SQIVND (reference sequence). The CDR3 region has the DNA TGTGCCAGTAGTATTAGGAGTCGCAATTCACCCCTCCACTTT. Protein product: CASSIRSRNSPLHF.

In this sample, this clone turned up a few times. The genes are TRBV4-2 and TRBJ2-7; 13 bases line up with TRBD2. The V gene end was trimmed by 8 bases and the J gene end by 3 bases; junction bases not matched to a gene: 10. The CDR3 consists of 16 residues. The germline V gene has CDR1 LGHNA and CDR2 YNFKEQ. The CDR3 DNA sequence: TGTGCCAGCGGGACTAGCGGGACCGGGAGGCGCTACGAGCAGTACTTC. It specifies CASGTSGTGRRYEQYF.

The chain has TRBV3-1 (or the pseudogene TRBV3-2) and TRBJ2-5, with 9 bases identical to TRBD1. Germline V lookup: CDR1 LGHDT, CDR2 YNNKEL (reference sequence). This CDR3 comprises 15 residues. V was pared by 7 bases and J by 6 bases, with 12 bases of the junction left unmatched. In DNA form, the CDR3 reads TGTGCCAGCAACTCGAGGGACAGGGTGGAGAAGACCCAGTACTTC. The encoded protein is CASNSRDRVEKTQYF.

The chain recombines TRBV2 with TRBJ1-2, with D perhaps matching TRBD1 (6 bases). The V gene lost 6 bases and the J gene lost 2 bases, with 10 bases spanning the gap. Germline V lookup: CDR1 SNHLY, CDR2 FYNNEI. The CDR3 spans 13 residues. CDR3 DNA sequence: TGTGCCAGCAGCCGGGGGGCGAACTATGGCTACACCTTC. Protein sequence: CASSRGANYGYTF. The full variable domain, rest sourced from reference TRBV2 and TRBJ1-2, is EPEVTQTPSHQVTQMGQEVILRCVPISNHLYFYWYRQILGQKVEFLVSFYNNEISEKSEIFDDQFSVERPDGSNFTLKIRSTKLEDSAMYFCASSRGANYGYTFGSGTRLTVV.

This chain connects TRBV5-1 to TRBJ2-1; D not resolved. The germline CDR1 and CDR2 sequences are SGHRS and YFSETQ. The CDR3 consists of 16 residues. The V end lost 1 base, the J end lost 0 bases, and 11 bases lay between the germline ends. CDR3 coding DNA: TGCGCCAGCAGCTTGATGCCCTTGAGCTCCTACAATGAGCAGTTCTTC. Translated, it gives CASSLMPLSSYNEQFF.